This T cell receptor beta chain came from a study of molecular identifiers for immune sequencing clone quantification. TCRdb redid the calling of the PCR reads with MiXCR, one entry per CDR3 protein. The data hold roughly 630,000 distinct CDR3 sequences, with less than 30% observed a single time. This clonotype was counted a few times. What it binds is unknown. Overall study findings and caveats: The share of molecules held by clones above 20 RNA copies was over 99% in effector cells and under 1% in naive cells.

The TCR comes from a human donor in good health. Some libraries in this study had Jurkat cell RNA spiked in. Sample: naive CD8+ T cells from blood, with Jurkat cell RNA spiked in. Subset of the sample: FACS-sorted CD8+CD4-CCR7+CD45RA+ naive T cells.

The CDR3 is CSARDYTGGDTEAFF. The DNA of the CDR3 is TGCAGTGCTAGAGATTATACAGGGGGGGACACTGAAGCTTTCTTT. The genes are TRBV20-1 and TRBJ1-1; 8 nucleotides align to TRBD1. Germline CDR1 and CDR2: DFQATT and SNEGSKA (reference sequence). The CDR3 spans 15 residues. V was pared by 0 bases and J by 3 bases, with 6 bases of the junction left unmatched.